This T cell receptor beta chain was captured by sequencing in a study of blood T cell repertoires in COVID-19. Study-level information: Material from acute and convalescent COVID-19 was sourced from the United States, Italy and Spain. PBMCs, B-cell-depleted T cells, or T cells provided the cDNA or gDNA that made up the material.

In the authors' workflow: Nucleated cell number was recorded as an estimate derived from reference gene primer amplification. Produced via immunoSEQ multiplex PCR; TCRdb's table is partial and in-frame only. D and trimming come from the DNA, and the V and J calls and clone size come from that table. Of roughly 700,000 clones in the sample, approximately 90% were seen once. The V gene end was trimmed by 2 bases and the J gene end by 2 bases; junction bases not matched to a gene: 5. CDR3 size: 16 residues. Germline V gene lookup returns CDR1 SEHNR and CDR2 FQNEAQ (reference sequence). The V and J genes are TRBV7-9 and TRBJ1-3, with 8 bases fitting TRBD1. This TCR derives from a woman aged 18-29 years with acute or convalescent COVID-19. The sample taken for sequencing was peripheral blood. The DNA for the CDR3 is TGTGCCAGCAGCTTACAAACAGGGGGGACTGGAAACACCATATATTTT. This sequence encodes CASSLQTGGTGNTIYF. The whole variable domain, filled in from reference TRBV7-9 and TRBJ1-3, reads DTGVSQNPRHKITKRGQNVTFRCDPISEHNRLYWYRQTLGQGPEFLTYFQNEAQLEKSRLLSDRFSAERPKGSFSTLEIQRTEQGDSAMYLCASSLQTGGTGNTIYFGEGSWLTVV.